The T cell receptor beta chain under discussion was sequenced for a study of T cells in Graves' hyperthyroidism and ophthalmopathy. Those patients with uncontrolled infection, other autoimmune disease, pregnancy or lactation were excluded. This clonotype has a count of ten or more. The CDR3 regions of TCR beta were amplified from RNA transcripts. The study used the HTBI primer set for a first-round RT-PCR of the TCR CDR3. TCRdb independently ran MiXCR on the multiplex PCR reads; one entry per CDR3 protein. The data hold hundreds of thousands of distinct CDR3 sequences, with approximately 25% observed a single time. CDR1 and CDR2 from the germline V gene are LNHDA and SQIVND (reference sequence). The CDR3 is 12 amino acids. V was clipped by 7 bases and J by 4 bases; unmatched bases: 3.

This chain links TRBV19 with TRBJ1-1; 7 bases are a match to TRBD1. Sequencing used blood. The receptor was isolated from a woman between 25 and 40 years old with Graves' ophthalmopathy. This CDR3 is CASINRGTEAFF. CDR3 nucleotide sequence: TGTGCCAGTATCAACAGGGGCACTGAAGCTTTCTTT. Using reference TRBV19 and TRBJ1-1 for the parts outside the CDR3, the full variable domain is DGGITQSPKYLFRKEGQNVTLSCEQNLNHDAMYWYRQDPGQGLRLIYYSQIVNDFQKGDIAEGYSVSREKKESFPLTVTSAQKNPTAFYLCASINRGTEAFFGQGTRLTVV.